This T cell receptor (beta chain) is drawn from a study of T cell repertoires in cytomegalovirus infection. Study summary: Public TCR beta signatures were indicative of both CMV infection and a matching HLA type. The study, taken as a whole, reports: Public TCR beta family frequency separated CMV-and-HLA carriers, including in an independent cohort. HLA-C-restricted TCR beta clonotypes specific for CMV led the ex vivo response.

CDR1 SGHDN and CDR2 FVKESK come from the germline V gene. V lost 1 base, J lost 1 base, and 10 bases lay in between. This CDR3 has 16 amino acids. TCRdb analysed the reads with MiXCR anew, one entry per CDR3 protein. The sample shows 200,000 to 300,000 distinct CDR3 sequences, about 13% of them seen only once. Note on this clonotype: Its antigen is as yet unknown.

The TCR originated in a human donor in good health (CMV status not recorded). Some clones in this sample may be carry-over from other donors' samples. This chain connects TRBV14 to TRBJ2-2; D is unresolved. The sequencing sample was made of PBMCs. CDR3 sequence (DNA): TGTGCCAGCAGCCAAGGTCACGGACGGAACACCGGGGAGCTGTTTTTT. This translates into CASSQGHGRNTGELFF.